The 23 T cell receptor beta chains below all came from one sample that was sequenced in a study of T cell responses to AZD1222 COVID-19 vaccine. Only in-frame clones appear in the TCRdb table, and some are missing; sequencing was by immunoSEQ multiplex PCR. Among under 200,000 clones listed, 85% to 90% were seen once. Sequences were derived from peripheral blood, sampled on day 0 of AZD1222 vaccination. The receptors were sampled from an adult in good health.

A note on this clone: The conserved phenylalanine or tryptophan normally closing the CDR3 is absent here, so this likely arose from a read error. No DNA is shown, since the ends of the CDR3 on it are uncertain; the CDR3 is the one TCRdb lists. J is TRBJ1-4 and V is TRBV29-1. CDR1 is SQVTM and CDR2 is ANQGSEA in the germline V gene. The CDR3 numbers 12 amino acids, ends counted. The CDR3: CSVDRWSLQLWD.

This clone came up a few times. The chain combines TRBV21-1 with TRBJ2-6; the D segment call TRBD1 is taken from the table without a DNA check. TRBV21-1 is deemed a pseudogene. The length of the CDR3 is 18 residues. In DNA form, the CDR3 reads TGTGCCAGCAGCAATCAGGGGCGTAGGTCTCCTGGGGCCAACGTCCTGACTTTC. Translated, it gives CASSNQGRRSPGANVLTF.

This CDR3 reads CASKQGLTDTQYF. For the CDR3, the DNA is TGTGCCAGCAAGCAGGGGCTCACAGATACGCAGTATTTT. J is TRBJ2-3 and V is TRBV28; D perhaps matches TRBD1 (6 bases). This CDR3 comprises 13 residues. Trimming took off 7 bases at V and 2 bases at J, with 10 bases between the two ends. CDR1 is MDHEN and CDR2 is SYDVKM in the germline V gene.

CDR3 DNA sequence: TGCAGCATAAGGACAGCTGAGGGGACAGGGCGACCTAATGAAAAACTGTTTTTT. Amino acids: CSIRTAEGTGRPNEKLFF. This chain uses TRBV29-1 with TRBJ1-4; TRBD1 matches at 9 bases. Trimming removed 8 bases from V and 3 bases from J; junction bases left unmatched: 19. The CDR3 has 18 residues. From germline, CDR1 is SQVTM and CDR2 ANQGSEA.

The V gene is TRBV7-8, the J gene TRBJ1-2; maybe TRBD1 (5 bases). This CDR3 has 15 amino acids. Trimming left V 7 bases short and J 3 bases short, with 18 bases between. Germline assignment: CDR1 SGHVS and CDR2 FQNEAQ. For the CDR3, the DNA is TGTGCCAGCAACCAGAGGGCGGGGGAGTACTATGGCTACACCTTC. This translates into CASNQRAGEYYGYTF.

This chain links TRBV7-2 with TRBJ1-4; D uncertain. The V end was cut by 3 bases, the J end by 5 bases, with 4 bases between. CDR1 is SGHTA, CDR2 FQGNSA, per germline. This CDR3 is built from 12 residues. For the CDR3, the DNA is TGTGCCAGCAGCTTTGGCAATGAAAAACTGTTTTTT. Residues: CASSFGNEKLFF.

The V call is TRBV11-2, the J call TRBJ2-6; D uncertain. The CDR3 length is 15 residues. The germline gives CDR1 SGHAT, CDR2 FQNNGV. Between the trimmed V and J ends, which lost 3 bases and 4 bases, there was a span of 10 bases. The CDR3 region has the DNA TGTGCCAGCAGCTTTCGCGCGGACGGGGCCAACGTCCTGACTTTC. It encodes CASSFRADGANVLTF.

V gene TRBV28 combines with J gene TRBJ1-4, with D uncertain. The CDR3 has 12 amino acids. Trimming shortened V by 6 bases and J by 8 bases, and 10 bases separated the two germline ends. In germline, CDR1 is MDHEN, CDR2 SYDVKM. CDR3 coding DNA: TGTGCCAGCAGCCAGAGATGGGAAAAACTGTTTTTT. Amino acids: CASSQRWEKLFF.

The rearrangement joins TRBV18 to TRBJ2-3; 14 nucleotides line up with TRBD2. The germline V gene has CDR1 KGHSH and CDR2 LQKENI. The CDR3 is 18 amino acids. After removal of 0 bases from V and 5 bases from J, the junction contained 7 bases not matched to a gene. CDR3: CASSPPGTSGGYIDTQYF. DNA for the CDR3: TGTGCCAGCTCACCACCCGGGACTAGCGGGGGTTACATAGATACGCAGTATTTT.

This chain uses TRBV4-3 with TRBJ1-2, with a tentative D call TRBD1 (6 bases). Trimming removed 4 bases at V and 6 bases at J, with 18 bases between. There are 15 residues in the CDR3. Germline CDR1 reads LGHNA; CDR2 reads YSLEER. The CDR3: CASSPFRRGENGYTF. The CDR3 region has the DNA TGCGCCAGCAGCCCTTTCCGAAGGGGGGAGAATGGCTACACCTTC.

This sequence joins TRBV6-5 and TRBJ1-2, with D possibly TRBD1 on 6 matching bases. CDR1 and CDR2 from the germline V gene are MNHEY and SVGAGI. The CDR3 contains 16 residues. Trimming pared 2 bases from V and 4 bases from J, leaving 17 bases between. The CDR3 sequence: CASSYQEHGGAYGYTF. The CDR3 region has the DNA TGTGCCAGCAGTTACCAAGAACACGGGGGGGCCTATGGCTACACCTTC.

The J gene is TRBJ1-3, the V gene TRBV30; 7 bases agree with TRBD1. This CDR3 has 15 residues. J lost 4 bases, V lost 2 bases, and 8 bases had no gene match. CDR1 is GTSNPN, CDR2 SVGIG, per germline (reference sequence). CDR3 residues: CAWSTHRGAGNTIYF. In DNA, the CDR3 is TGTGCCTGGAGTACCCACAGGGGCGCGGGAAACACCATATATTTT.

The chain employs TRBV9 and TRBJ1-1; tentatively, D is TRBD1 (6 bases). CDR1 is SGDLS, CDR2 YYNGEE, per germline. V lost 0 bases to trimming and J lost 0 bases, with 12 bases between them. This CDR3 has 16 amino acids. The DNA of the CDR3 is TGTGCCAGCAGCGTAGGATTAGGGGGTGTGAACACTGAAGCTTTCTTT. This translates into CASSVGLGGVNTEAFF. Variable domain in full (rest from reference TRBV9 and TRBJ1-1): DSGVTQTPKHLITATGQRVTLRCSPRSGDLSVYWYQQSLDQGLQFLIQYYNGEERAKGNILERFSAQQFPDLHSELNLSSLELGDSALYFCASSVGLGGVNTEAFFGQGTRLTVV.

This clone was seen a handful of times. V is TRBV6-2 or TRBV6-3 and J is TRBJ2-5, with D maybe TRBD2 (6 bases). The CDR3 length is 14 residues. Trimming removed 1 base at V and 5 bases at J, with 11 bases between. CDR1 is MNHEY and CDR2 is SVGEGT in the germline V gene. The CDR3 coding sequence is TGTGCCAGCAGTTACTTCGGGAGCGGGGAGACCCAGTACTTC. It codes for CASSYFGSGETQYF.

The V gene is TRBV2, the J gene TRBJ2-4, with D perhaps TRBD1 (5 bases). The germline CDR1 and CDR2 sequences are SNHLY and FYNNEI. V was trimmed by 4 bases and J by 6 bases, leaving 13 bases between them. The CDR3 has 14 residues. CDR3 sequence reads: CASSVFQGVNIQYF. The CDR3 DNA is TGTGCCAGCAGTGTTTTCCAGGGTGTAAACATTCAGTACTTC.

The chain employs TRBV6-5 and TRBJ2-1; D unresolved. The V gene lost 6 bases and the J gene lost 2 bases, with 11 bases spanning the gap. CDR1 and CDR2 (germline): MNHEY, SVGAGI. This CDR3 is 14 amino acids long. The CDR3 loop reads CASRGDPAYNEQFF. DNA for the CDR3: TGTGCCAGCAGAGGAGACCCCGCCTACAATGAGCAGTTCTTC.

The rearrangement joins TRBV7-2 to TRBJ1-4; D is ambiguous. CDR1 and CDR2 (germline): SGHTA, FQGNSA. Trimming pared 5 bases from V and 3 bases from J, leaving 16 bases between. This CDR3 spans 16 amino acids. CDR3 nucleotide sequence: TGTGCCAGCAGCCGCTTCGGGGTATTAGCTAATGAAAAACTGTTTTTT. This translates into CASSRFGVLANEKLFF.

The chain joins TRBV7-8 to TRBJ1-1; 8 bases line up with TRBD1. Germline-derived CDR1 and CDR2 are SGHVS and FQNEAQ. The V and J ends lost 5 bases and 0 bases, in that order; junction bases with no gene match: 8. The CDR3 runs to 16 residues. CDR3 coding DNA: TGTGCCAGCAGCCCACAGGGGGGGAGGATGAACACTGAAGCTTTCTTT. Translated, it gives CASSPQGGRMNTEAFF.

The genes are TRBV6-2 or TRBV6-3 and TRBJ2-1, with D maybe TRBD2 (5 bases). The CDR3 runs to 15 residues. Germline lookup yields CDR1 MNHEY and CDR2 SVGEGT. V was pared by 1 base and J by 1 base, with 8 bases between. CDR3 DNA sequence: TGTGCCAGCAGTTACTTAACGGGGTCCTACAATGAGCAGTTCTTC. Translating it yields CASSYLTGSYNEQFF.

This clone was seen a handful of times. The V call is TRBV4-2, the J call TRBJ2-2; TRBD1 matches at 7 bases. Germline CDR1 is LGHNA and CDR2 is YNFKEQ. Trimming at V came to 2 bases and at J to 2 bases, leaving 11 bases not matched to a gene. This CDR3 region has 18 residues. The CDR3 nucleotides read TGTGCCAGCAGCCAAAAGTACGAGGGACAGAGTAACACCGGGGAGCTGTTTTTT. Its protein product is CASSQKYEGQSNTGELFF.

A few counts support this clone. This sequence joins TRBV18 and TRBJ1-2; 12 bases agree with TRBD1. V lost 5 bases and J lost 8; bases outside the gene matches: 9. The CDR3 covers 15 residues. Germline values: CDR1 KGHSH, CDR2 LQKENI. CDR3 amino acids: CASSSGQGAIEGYTF. CDR3 nucleotides: TGTGCCAGCTCATCGGGACAGGGGGCGATTGAAGGCTACACCTTC.

The V call is TRBV18, the J call TRBJ2-2; 7 bases match TRBD2. The CDR3 consists of 16 residues. Looked up from germline, CDR1 is KGHSH and CDR2 is LQKENI. V was pared by 3 bases and J by 5 bases, with 9 bases of the junction left unmatched. CDR3 loop: CASSPSGLPLTGELFF. DNA for the CDR3: TGTGCCAGCTCACCGTCGGGACTACCATTGACCGGGGAGCTGTTTTTT.

The count of this clone is one. V usage is TRBV7-2 and J usage is TRBJ1-2, with no clear D. The germline CDR1 and CDR2 sequences are SGHTA and FQGNSA. The CDR3 has 15 residues. V was pared by 1 base and J by 2 bases, with 11 bases between. CDR3 in amino acids: CASSLGRDFNYGYTF. As DNA, the CDR3 is TGTGCCAGCAGCTTAGGAAGAGACTTCAACTATGGCTACACCTTC.